The clone carrying this T cell receptor beta chain was found a few times. Its antigen is not known. Genomic DNA from each subset was divided evenly over several immunoSEQ plates. As originally analysed: Junction-only immunoSEQ sequences carried no quality scores, so filtering differed. Only in-frame clones appear in the TCRdb table, and some are missing; sequencing was by immunoSEQ multiplex PCR. That table supplies the V and J calls and clone size; D and trimming were determined from the DNA. Here the sample spans more than 400,000 clones, 90% to 96% being singletons. Trimming removed 1 base from V and 6 bases from J, with 9 bases in between. The CDR3 has 13 amino acids. Germline assignment: CDR1 SGHAT and CDR2 FQNNGV. The data derive from a study of shared clonotypes between healthy human individuals. Findings of the study overall: Rarefaction analysis demonstrated incomplete sorted-subset sequencing notwithstanding large depth.

CD4+ cells yielded CD45RA+ naive and CD45RA-negative memory subsets. This TCR was sampled from a woman between 25 and 40 years old in good health. The sample taken for sequencing was naive CD4+ T cells sorted from blood. This sample's subset: CD45RA+ positively selected. V gene TRBV11-2 combines with J gene TRBJ2-5; D gene unclear. CDR3 residues: CASSLGMAKTQYF. The CDR3 DNA reads TGTGCCAGCAGCTTAGGGATGGCGAAGACCCAGTACTTC.